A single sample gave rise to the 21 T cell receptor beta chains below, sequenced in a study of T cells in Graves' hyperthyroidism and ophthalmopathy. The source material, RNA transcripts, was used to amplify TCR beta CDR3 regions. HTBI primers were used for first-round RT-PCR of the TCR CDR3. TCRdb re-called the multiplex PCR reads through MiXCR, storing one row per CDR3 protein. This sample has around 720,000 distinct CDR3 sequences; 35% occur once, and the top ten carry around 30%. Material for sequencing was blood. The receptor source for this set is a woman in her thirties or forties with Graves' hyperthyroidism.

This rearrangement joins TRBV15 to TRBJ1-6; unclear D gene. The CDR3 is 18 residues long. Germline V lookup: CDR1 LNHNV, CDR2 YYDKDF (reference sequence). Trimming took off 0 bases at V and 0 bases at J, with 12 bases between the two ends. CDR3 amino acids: CATSRDPIRSSYNSPLHF. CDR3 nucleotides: TGTGCCACCAGCAGAGATCCAATCCGCAGCTCCTATAATTCACCCCTCCACTTT.

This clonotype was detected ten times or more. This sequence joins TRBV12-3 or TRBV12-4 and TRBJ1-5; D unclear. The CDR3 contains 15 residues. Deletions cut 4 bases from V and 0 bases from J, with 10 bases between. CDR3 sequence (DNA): TGTGCCAGCAGTTCGACCGCTAATAGCAATCAGCCCCAGCATTTT. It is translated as CASSSTANSNQPQHF.

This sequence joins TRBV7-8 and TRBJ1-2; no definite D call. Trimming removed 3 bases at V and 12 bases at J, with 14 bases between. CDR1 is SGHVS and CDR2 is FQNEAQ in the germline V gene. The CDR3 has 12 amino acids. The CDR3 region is CASSFEASGNTF. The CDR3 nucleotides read TGTGCCAGCAGCTTCGAGGCTAGTGGAAACACCTTC. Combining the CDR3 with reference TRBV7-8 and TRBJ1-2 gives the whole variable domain GAGVSQSPRYKVAKRGQDVALRCDPISGHVSLFWYQQALGQGPEFLTYFQNEAQLDKSGLPSDRFFAERPEGSVSTLKIQRTQQEDSAVYLCASSFEASGNTFGSGTRLTVV.

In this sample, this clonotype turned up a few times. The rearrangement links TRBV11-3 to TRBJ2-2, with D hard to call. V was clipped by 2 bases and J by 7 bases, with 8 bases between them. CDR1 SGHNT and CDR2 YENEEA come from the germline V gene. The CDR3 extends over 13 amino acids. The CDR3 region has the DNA TGTGCCAGCAGCTTATTGAGAAACGGGGAGCTGTTTTTT. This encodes CASSLLRNGELFF. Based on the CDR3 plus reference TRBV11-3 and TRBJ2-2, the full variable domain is EAGVVQSPRYKIIEKKQPVAFWCNPISGHNTLYWYLQNLGQGPELLIRYENEEAVDDSQLPKDRFSAERLKGVDSTLKIQPAELGDSAVYLCASSLLRNGELFFGEGSRLTVL.

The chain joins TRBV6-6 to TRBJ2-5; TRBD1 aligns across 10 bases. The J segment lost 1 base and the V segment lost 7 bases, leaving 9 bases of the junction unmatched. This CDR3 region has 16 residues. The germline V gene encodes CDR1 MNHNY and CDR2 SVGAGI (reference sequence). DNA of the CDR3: TGTGCCAGCAAGTATAGGACAGGGGGGGCCCAAGAGACCCAGTACTTC. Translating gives CASKYRTGGAQETQYF.

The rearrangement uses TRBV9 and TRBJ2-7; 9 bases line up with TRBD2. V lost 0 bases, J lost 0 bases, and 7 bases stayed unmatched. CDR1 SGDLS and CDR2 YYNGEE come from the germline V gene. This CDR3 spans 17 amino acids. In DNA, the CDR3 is TGTGCCAGCAGCGTAGGCCCGGCGACTAGCGGCTCCTACGAGCAGTACTTC. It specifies CASSVGPATSGSYEQYF. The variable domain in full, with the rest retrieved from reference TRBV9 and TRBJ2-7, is DSGVTQTPKHLITATGQRVTLRCSPRSGDLSVYWYQQSLDQGLQFLIQYYNGEERAKGNILERFSAQQFPDLHSELNLSSLELGDSALYFCASSVGPATSGSYEQYFGPGTRLTVT.

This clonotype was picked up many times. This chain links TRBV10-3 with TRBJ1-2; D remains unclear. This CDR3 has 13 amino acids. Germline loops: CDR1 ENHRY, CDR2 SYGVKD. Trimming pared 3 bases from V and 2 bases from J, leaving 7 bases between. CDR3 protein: CAISDKVNYGYTF. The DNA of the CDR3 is TGTGCCATCAGTGACAAGGTCAACTATGGCTACACCTTC.

The CDR3: CASSPTTGTAPYTQYF. For the CDR3, the DNA is TGTGCCAGTAGTCCGACAACCGGGACAGCTCCTTATACGCAGTATTTT. The chain employs TRBV19 and TRBJ2-3; 7 bases agree with TRBD1. Germline V gives CDR1 LNHDA, CDR2 SQIVND (reference sequence). The ends lost 5 bases at V and 7 bases at J; junction bases unmatched: 15. The CDR3 length is 16 residues.

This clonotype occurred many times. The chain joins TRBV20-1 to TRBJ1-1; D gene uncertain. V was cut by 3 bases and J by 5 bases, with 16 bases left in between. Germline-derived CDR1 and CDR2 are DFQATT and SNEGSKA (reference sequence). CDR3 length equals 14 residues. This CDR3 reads CSAREGNSQTEAFF. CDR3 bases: TGCAGTGCTAGGGAGGGCAATTCCCAAACTGAAGCTTTCTTT.

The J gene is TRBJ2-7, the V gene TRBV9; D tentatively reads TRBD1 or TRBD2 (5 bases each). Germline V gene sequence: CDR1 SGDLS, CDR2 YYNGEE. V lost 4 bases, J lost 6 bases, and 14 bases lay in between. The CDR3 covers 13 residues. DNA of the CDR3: TGTGCCAGCAGCCCCCCTGGGGGTAGCGAGCAGTACTTC. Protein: CASSPPGGSEQYF.

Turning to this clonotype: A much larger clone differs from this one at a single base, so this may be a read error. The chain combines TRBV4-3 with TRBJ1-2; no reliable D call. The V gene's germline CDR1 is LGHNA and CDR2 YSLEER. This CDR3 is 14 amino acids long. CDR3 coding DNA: TGCGCCAGCAGCCTTGAAACAGCGAACTATGGCCACACCTTC. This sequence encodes CASSLETANYGHTF.

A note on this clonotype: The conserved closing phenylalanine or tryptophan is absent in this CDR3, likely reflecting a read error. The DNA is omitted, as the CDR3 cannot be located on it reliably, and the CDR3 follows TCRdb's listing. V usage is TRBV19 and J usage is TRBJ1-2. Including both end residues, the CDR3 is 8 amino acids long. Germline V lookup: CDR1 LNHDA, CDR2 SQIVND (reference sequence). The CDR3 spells CASRPGLA.

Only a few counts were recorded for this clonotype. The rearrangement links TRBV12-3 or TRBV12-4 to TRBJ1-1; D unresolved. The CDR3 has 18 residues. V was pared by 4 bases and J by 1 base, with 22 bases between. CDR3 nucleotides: TGTGCCAGCAGTTACTCGTGGCTTAGTCTCAAGAAGAACACTGAAGCTTTCTTT. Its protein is CASSYSWLSLKKNTEAFF.

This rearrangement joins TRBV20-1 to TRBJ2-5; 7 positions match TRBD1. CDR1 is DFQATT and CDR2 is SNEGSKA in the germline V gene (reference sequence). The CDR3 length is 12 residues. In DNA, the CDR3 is TGCAGCCGATTGGGACAGCAAGAGACCCAGTACTTC. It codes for CSRLGQQETQYF.

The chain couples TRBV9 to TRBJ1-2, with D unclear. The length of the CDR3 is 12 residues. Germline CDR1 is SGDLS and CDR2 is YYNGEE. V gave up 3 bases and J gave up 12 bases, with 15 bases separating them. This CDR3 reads CASSAGNSGNTF. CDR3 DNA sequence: TGTGCCAGCAGCGCCGGGAATTCTGGAAACACCTTC. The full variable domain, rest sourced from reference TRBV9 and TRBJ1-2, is DSGVTQTPKHLITATGQRVTLRCSPRSGDLSVYWYQQSLDQGLQFLIQYYNGEERAKGNILERFSAQQFPDLHSELNLSSLELGDSALYFCASSAGNSGNTFGSGTRLTVV.

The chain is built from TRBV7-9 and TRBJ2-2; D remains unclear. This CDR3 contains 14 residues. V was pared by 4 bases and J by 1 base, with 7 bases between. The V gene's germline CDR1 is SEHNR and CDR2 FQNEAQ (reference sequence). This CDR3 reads CASSSHMNTGELFF. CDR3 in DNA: TGTGCCAGCAGCTCCCATATGAACACCGGGGAGCTGTTTTTT.

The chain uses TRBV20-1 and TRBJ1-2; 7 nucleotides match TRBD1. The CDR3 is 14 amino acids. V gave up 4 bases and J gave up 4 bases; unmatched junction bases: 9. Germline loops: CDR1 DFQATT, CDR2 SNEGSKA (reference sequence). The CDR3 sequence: CSATLRQGGYGYTF. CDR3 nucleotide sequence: TGCAGTGCTACATTACGACAGGGCGGCTATGGCTACACCTTC.

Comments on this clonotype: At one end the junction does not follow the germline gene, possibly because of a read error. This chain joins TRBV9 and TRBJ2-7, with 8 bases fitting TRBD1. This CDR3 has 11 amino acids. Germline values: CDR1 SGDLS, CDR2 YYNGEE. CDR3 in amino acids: CASSLRGLVNF. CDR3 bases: TGTGCCAGCAGCCTCAGGGGGCTGGTAAACTTC.

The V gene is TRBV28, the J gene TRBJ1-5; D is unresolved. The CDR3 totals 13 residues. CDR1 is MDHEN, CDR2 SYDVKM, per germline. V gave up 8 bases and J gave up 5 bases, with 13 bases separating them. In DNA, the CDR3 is TGTGCCAGCGTCGGCACCCCTGATCAGCCCCAGCATTTT. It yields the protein CASVGTPDQPQHF.

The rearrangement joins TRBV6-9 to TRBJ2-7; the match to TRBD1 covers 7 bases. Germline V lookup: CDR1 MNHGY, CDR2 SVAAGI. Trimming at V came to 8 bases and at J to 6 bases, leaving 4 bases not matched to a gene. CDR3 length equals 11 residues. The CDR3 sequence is CASATGVEQYF. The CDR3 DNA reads TGTGCCAGCGCTACAGGGGTCGAGCAGTACTTC.

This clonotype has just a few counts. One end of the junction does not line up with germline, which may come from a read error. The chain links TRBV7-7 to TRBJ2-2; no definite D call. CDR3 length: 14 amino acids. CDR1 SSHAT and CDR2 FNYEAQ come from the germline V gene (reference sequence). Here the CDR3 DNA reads TGTGCTAGCAGCCCCCACATGAACACCGGGGAGCTGTTTTTT. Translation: CASSPHMNTGELFF.